Below are 17 T cell receptor beta chains sequenced from a single sample in a study of T-cell memory formation after mild COVID-19. TCRdb reprocessed the 5' RACE reads with MiXCR, giving one entry per CDR3 protein. The data hold 250,000 to 350,000 distinct CDR3 sequences, with roughly a fifth observed a single time. The specimen sequenced was PBMCs or a T cell subset sorted from them (not recorded which). Source of these receptors: a man younger than 35 who had mild COVID-19 (a few samples of this study predate the infection). Cell type and time point are not known.

In its sample, this clonotype was seen a few times. The J gene is TRBJ1-5, the V gene TRBV6-6, with unresolved D. CDR1 is MNHNY and CDR2 is SVGAGI in the germline V gene (reference sequence). The CDR3 consists of 14 residues. V lost 0 bases and J 5 bases, leaving 8 bases between the germline ends. The DNA of the CDR3 is TGTGCCAGCAGTTACTCAGGCGGGGATCAGCCCCAGCATTTT. Protein sequence: CASSYSGGDQPQHF.

This clonotype was detected only a few times. V is TRBV7-2 and J is TRBJ2-3; TRBD2 matches 8 bases. This CDR3 has 15 amino acids. V lost 6 bases to trimming and J lost 4 bases; unmatched junction nucleotides: 9. Germline loops: CDR1 SGHTA, CDR2 FQGNSA. The CDR3 DNA reads as TGTGCCAGCAGTTCGGGGGGGGGCCTCCCAGATACGCAGTATTTT. This translates into CASSSGGGLPDTQYF.

This clonotype was picked up a small number of times. In nucleotides, the CDR3 is TGCGCCAGCAGCTTGGACCGAGGACCGGTTCTTAATGGCTACACCTTC. Translation: CASSLDRGPVLNGYTF. The chain links TRBV5-1 to TRBJ1-2; D call uncertain. V dropped 0 bases and J dropped 6 bases, with 18 bases sitting between them. Germline loops: CDR1 SGHRS, CDR2 YFSETQ. The CDR3 runs 16 residues.

The genes are TRBV12-3 or TRBV12-4 and TRBJ1-5; TRBD1 aligns across 10 bases. Trimming took 6 bases from V and 8 from J; bases not matched to a gene: 7. The CDR3 sequence is 14 residues long. DNA for the CDR3: TGTGCCAGCAGCCCGACAGGGGGCGAAAAGCCCCAGCATTTT. As protein: CASSPTGGEKPQHF.

This clonotype was recorded a few times. The rearrangement links TRBV4-1 to TRBJ1-2, with TRBD1 as a possible D gene (5 bases). Trimming took 5 bases from V and 2 from J, leaving 12 bases between them. The length of the CDR3 is 14 residues. Germline lookup yields CDR1 MGHRA and CDR2 YSYEKL. The CDR3 bases are TGCGCCAGCAGCAGGGACGGGGGAAACTATGGCTACACCTTC. It specifies CASSRDGGNYGYTF.

The V and J genes are TRBV11-2 and TRBJ2-1; D is possibly TRBD1 (6 bases). With 0 bases removed from V and 8 bases from J, the gap between germline ends came to 14 bases. Per germline, CDR1 SGHAT and CDR2 FQNNGV. The CDR3 is made up of 15 amino acids. Here the CDR3 DNA reads TGTGCCAGCAGCTTAGATGGGGGCGAAAGGGATGAGCAGTTCTTC. This sequence encodes CASSLDGGERDEQFF.

The sample holds many counts of this clonotype. The rearrangement uses TRBV4-3 and TRBJ2-1; D may be TRBD1 (6 bases). The CDR3 contains 15 residues. The V and J ends lost 1 base and 4 bases respectively, with 11 bases between them. Germline lookup yields CDR1 LGHNA and CDR2 YSLEER. Written as DNA, the CDR3 is TGCGCCAGCAGCCAAGGGACAGCCAGGTACAATGAGCAGTTCTTC. Translation: CASSQGTARYNEQFF.

As concerns this clonotype: This sequence may be a read error, since a much larger clone differs from it by one base. The chain recombines TRBV11-2 with TRBJ2-5; a possible D gene is TRBD1 (5 bases). Germline lookup yields CDR1 SGHAT and CDR2 FQNNGV. V was trimmed by 7 bases and J by 12 bases, leaving 18 bases between them. The CDR3 is 12 amino acids. This CDR3 is CASIQGAGAKYF. CDR3 nucleotides: TGTGCCAGCATTCAAGGGGCTGGGGCCAAGTACTTC.

The chain uses TRBV6-5 and TRBJ1-3; possible D gene TRBD1, 5 bases. The CDR3 sequence is 18 residues long. The germline CDR1 and CDR2 sequences are MNHEY and SVGAGI. Trimming removed 0 bases from V and 0 bases from J, with 15 bases in between. The CDR3: CASSYSWGHGLSGNTIYF. Written as DNA, the CDR3 is TGTGCCAGCAGTTACTCCTGGGGCCACGGGCTCTCTGGAAACACCATATATTTT.

This clonotype showed up many times. The V call is TRBV5-6, the J call TRBJ2-3; TRBD2 aligns across 10 bases. CDR1 SGHDT and CDR2 YYEEEE come from the germline V gene. The length of the CDR3 is 15 residues. The V gene end was trimmed by 5 bases and the J gene end by 0 bases; junction bases not matched to a gene: 3. CDR3 in amino acids: CASRIAGGSTDTQYF. The CDR3 DNA reads TGTGCCAGCAGAATAGCGGGGGGCAGCACAGATACGCAGTATTTT.

A few counts support this clonotype. V is TRBV15 and J is TRBJ2-1, with D tentatively TRBD1 or TRBD2 (5 bases each). Germline V lookup: CDR1 LNHNV, CDR2 YYDKDF (reference sequence). There are 13 residues in the CDR3. V was clipped by 3 bases and J by 12 bases, with 15 bases between them. The CDR3 nucleotides are TGTGCCACCAGCAGGGGGGAAGTCATCGGGCAGTTCTTC. Translating gives CATSRGEVIGQFF.

The V gene is TRBV6-2 or TRBV6-3, the J gene TRBJ1-2; 9 bases are a match to TRBD1. CDR1 is MNHEY and CDR2 is SVGEGT in the germline V gene. J was trimmed by 10 bases and V by 2 bases; bases with no gene match: 5. There are 13 residues in the CDR3. The CDR3 DNA follows: TGTGCCAGCAGTTACCGGACAGGGGAAGTCTACACCTTC. Translation: CASSYRTGEVYTF.

The rearrangement links TRBV7-7 to TRBJ2-3, with 10 bases lining up with TRBD2. Germline V gene data show CDR1 as SSHAT and CDR2 as FNYEAQ (reference sequence). CDR3 length equals 14 residues. Germline trimming cut 6 bases from V and 5 bases from J; bases unmatched to any gene: 5. In nucleotides, the CDR3 is TGTGCCAGCAGTTCAGCGGGGGGGTTAGATACGCAGTATTTT. It yields the protein CASSSAGGLDTQYF. Variable domain in full (rest from reference TRBV7-7 and TRBJ2-3): GAGVSQSPRYKVTKRGQDVTLRCDPISSHATLYWYQQALGQGPEFLTYFNYEAQPDKSGLPSDRFSAERPEGSISTLTIQRTEQRDSAMYRCASSSAGGLDTQYFGPGTRLTVL.

The V call is TRBV11-2, the J call TRBJ2-7; 8 positions agree with TRBD2. The V and J ends lost 6 bases and 4 bases, in that order; junction bases with no gene match: 8. Per the germline V gene, CDR1 is SGHAT and CDR2 is FQNNGV. This CDR3 has 14 amino acids. The CDR3 spells CASSSGLGDYEQYF. The CDR3 bases are TGTGCCAGCAGTTCGGGACTAGGGGATTACGAGCAGTACTTC.

V and J are TRBV5-1 and TRBJ2-2, with no clear D. Trimming took off 2 bases at V and 4 bases at J, with 9 bases between the two ends. In germline, CDR1 is SGHRS, CDR2 YFSETQ. The CDR3 spans 14 residues. Here the CDR3 reads CASSLGIATGELFF. The CDR3 DNA sequence: TGCGCCAGCAGCTTAGGTATCGCCACCGGGGAGCTGTTTTTT.

V and J are TRBV4-2 and TRBJ2-7; tentative D call: TRBD1 (5 bases). V was clipped by 3 bases and J by 0 bases, with 18 bases between them. CDR1 and CDR2 from the germline V gene are LGHNA and YNFKEQ. The CDR3 length is 17 residues. The CDR3 DNA reads TGTGCCAGCAGCCAGGAAGACAGCCCGCGGTTCTCCTACGAGCAGTACTTC. Its protein product is CASSQEDSPRFSYEQYF.

The chain couples TRBV7-9 to TRBJ2-1, with 11 positions matching TRBD1. The CDR3 is 16 residues long. Germline CDR1 is SEHNR and CDR2 is FQNEAQ (reference sequence). V was clipped by 1 base and J by 6 bases; unmatched bases: 5. For the CDR3, the DNA is TGTGCCAGCAGCTTAGGAGGTGGACAGGGGGCCAATGAGCAGTTCTTC. Amino acids: CASSLGGGQGANEQFF.